These T cell receptor beta chains were read from a single sample in a study of blood T cells in healthy people across ages. TCRdb used MiXCR to reprocess the 5' RACE reads, holding one entry per CDR3 protein. The sample has 660,000 or so distinct CDR3 sequences; under 65% are singletons. Sequenced material: blood. The receptors derive from a man aged 55 to 69 in good health. CDR3s leave out the opening cysteine and the closing phenylalanine or tryptophan.

J gene: TRBJ2-1
V gene: TRBV4-2
CDR3 protein: ASSRGERDEEQF

J gene: TRBJ1-5
V gene: TRBV28
CDR3 protein: ASSQSGYSNQPQH

J gene: TRBJ1-1
V gene: TRBV29-1
CDR3 protein: SGGQGKGSTEAF

J gene: TRBJ2-1
V gene: TRBV3-1
CDR3 protein: ASSQERVRKQF

J gene: TRBJ2-7
V gene: TRBV20-1
CDR3 protein: SGSGAASYEQY

J gene: TRBJ1-5
V gene: TRBV7-9
CDR3 protein: ASSLNTGGYEGQPQH

J gene: TRBJ2-7
V gene: TRBV7-2
CDR3 protein: ASSFQLSSYEQY

J gene: TRBJ1-5
V gene: TRBV12-3/TRBV12-4
CDR3 protein: ASSLQTGTGGTLSNQPQH

J gene: TRBJ2-7
V gene: TRBV10-3
CDR3 protein: AISARSSYEQY

J gene: TRBJ1-1
V gene: TRBV20-1
CDR3 protein: SASHSWNTEAF

J gene: TRBJ2-7
V gene: TRBV20-1
CDR3 protein: SPRAGPYEQY

J gene: TRBJ2-5
V gene: TRBV20-1
CDR3 protein: SARAPLRGQETQY

J gene: TRBJ1-2
V gene: TRBV5-1
CDR3 protein: ASSSDFGGIKGYT

J gene: NA
V gene: TRBV5-1
CDR3 protein: ASSSGLRTDEQY

J gene: TRBJ2-3
V gene: TRBV12-3/TRBV12-4
CDR3 protein: ASKWTGVMSDMQY

J gene: TRBJ2-2
V gene: TRBV10-3
CDR3 protein: AISGIQCGELF

J gene: TRBJ2-7
V gene: TRBV6-2/TRBV6-3
CDR3 protein: ASRARGDSYEQY

J gene: TRBJ2-7
V gene: TRBV7-9
CDR3 protein: ASSYTGREQY

J gene: TRBJ2-4
V gene: TRBV9
CDR3 protein: ASSASKNIQY

J gene: TRBJ2-5
V gene: TRBV6-6
CDR3 protein: ASSYARTGQETQY

J gene: TRBJ2-1
V gene: TRBV5-1
CDR3 protein: ASSYGTDSYNEQF

J gene: TRBJ2-1
V gene: TRBV6-6
CDR3 protein: ASSPGQLNEQF

J gene: TRBJ2-5
V gene: TRBV5-5
CDR3 protein: ASSLGGQPNQETQY

J gene: TRBJ2-7
V gene: TRBV28
CDR3 protein: ASRTGQGAYEQY

J gene: TRBJ1-2
V gene: TRBV20-1
CDR3 protein: SAQDRGSNYGYT

J gene: TRBJ2-1
V gene: TRBV11-2
CDR3 protein: ASNILAGEQF

J gene: TRBJ1-6
V gene: TRBV2
CDR3 protein: ASSRDWASYNSPLH

J gene: TRBJ2-1
V gene: TRBV7-2
CDR3 protein: ASKPRGGRNNEQF

J gene: TRBJ2-7
V gene: TRBV4-1
CDR3 protein: ASSQNSGGAFYEQY

J gene: TRBJ2-7
V gene: TRBV7-6
CDR3 protein: ASSLAEQGSYEQY

J gene: TRBJ1-4
V gene: TRBV7-9
CDR3 protein: ASSLGQGAQANEKLF